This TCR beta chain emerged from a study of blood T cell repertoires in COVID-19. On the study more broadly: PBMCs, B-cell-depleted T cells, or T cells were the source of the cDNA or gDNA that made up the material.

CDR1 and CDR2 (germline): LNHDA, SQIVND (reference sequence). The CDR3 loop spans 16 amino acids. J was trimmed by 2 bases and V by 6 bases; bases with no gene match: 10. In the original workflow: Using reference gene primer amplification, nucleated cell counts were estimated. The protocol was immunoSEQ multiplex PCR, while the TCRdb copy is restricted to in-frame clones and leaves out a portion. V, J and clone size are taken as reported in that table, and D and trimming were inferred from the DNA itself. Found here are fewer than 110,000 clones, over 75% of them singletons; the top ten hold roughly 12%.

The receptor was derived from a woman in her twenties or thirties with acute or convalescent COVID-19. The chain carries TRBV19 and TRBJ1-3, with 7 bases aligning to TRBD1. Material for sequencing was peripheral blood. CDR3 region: CASRTLDRATGNTIYF. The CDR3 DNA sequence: TGTGCCAGTAGAACCCTCGACAGGGCCACTGGAAACACCATATATTTT.